The 9 T cell receptor beta chains below all came from one sample that was sequenced in a study of a mutant IDH1 vaccine in newly diagnosed glioma. No antigens are known for them. Time point indicated: week 47, end of study. A single vaccine dose contained 300 ug of mutant IDH1 20-mer peptide, and topical imiquimod was used with it. Method: immunoSEQ multiplex PCR; TCRdb's copy keeps in-frame clones and lacks some. The sample records about 94,000 clones, around 92% being singletons. The sequences come from PBMCs, collected from a glioma patient whose treatment included an IDH1 peptide vaccine. These receptors were collected from a woman between 50 and 59 years old with glioma.

The V gene is TRBV6-1, the J gene TRBJ2-1, with 7 bases lining up with TRBD2. This CDR3 region has 11 residues. With 8 bases clipped from V and 10 bases from J, the junction kept 5 bases outside the gene matches. The germline gives CDR1 MNHNS, CDR2 SASEGT. The CDR3 here is CASGAGREQFF. The CDR3 DNA sequence: TGTGCCAGCGGAGCGGGACGCGAGCAGTTCTTC.

This clone was picked up one time. The chain recombines TRBV10-3 with TRBJ1-2; no reliable D call. Trimming pared 0 bases from V and 4 bases from J, leaving 9 bases between. Germline CDR1 and CDR2: ENHRY and SYGVKD. This CDR3 comprises 14 residues. CDR3 DNA: TGTGCCATCAGTGAGTCGACTCACGGCTATGGCTACACCTTC. This codes for CAISESTHGYGYTF.

This chain connects TRBV28 to TRBJ2-1; 10 nucleotides match TRBD2. The CDR3 spans 18 residues. Unmatched junction bases numbered 12, after V lost 5 bases and J lost 2 bases. From germline, CDR1 is MDHEN and CDR2 SYDVKM. The CDR3 DNA reads as TGTGCCAGCAGTCCCCAGCGACTAGCGGGTACCCCCTACAATGAGCAGTTCTTC. This codes for CASSPQRLAGTPYNEQFF.

A word on this clone: The germline gene is not matched at one end of the junction; a read error may be the cause. The V and J genes are TRBV5-1 and TRBJ2-7, with no clear D. Germline-derived CDR1 and CDR2 are SGHRS and YFSETQ. The CDR3 is 12 amino acids. CDR3 region: CASSLDGPGKHF. CDR3 in DNA: TGCGCCAGCAGCTTGGACGGACCGGGCAAGCACTTC.

This chain joins TRBV11-1 and TRBJ2-2; maybe TRBD1 (5 bases). CDR3 length: 15 amino acids. Germline lookup yields CDR1 SGHAT and CDR2 FQDESV (reference sequence). Trimming shortened V by 2 bases and J by 1 base, and 8 bases separated the two germline ends. The CDR3 bases are TGTGCCAGCAGCTTAAGGACACTGAACACCGGGGAGCTGTTTTTT. Encoded protein: CASSLRTLNTGELFF.

This sequence joins TRBV29-1 and TRBJ1-2; possible D gene TRBD1, 6 bases. The V gene's germline CDR1 is SQVTM and CDR2 ANQGSEA. V shed 5 bases and J shed 2 bases, with 12 bases lying between them. There are 13 residues in the CDR3. The CDR3 reads CSVPLRGNYGYTF. CDR3 DNA: TGCAGCGTTCCCTTAAGGGGGAACTATGGCTACACCTTC.

This clone showed up just once. The chain has TRBV7-9 and TRBJ2-1; 11 bases align to TRBD2. The germline gives CDR1 SEHNR, CDR2 FQNEAQ (reference sequence). The CDR3 consists of 15 residues. J was trimmed by 6 bases and V by 5 bases; bases with no gene match: 6. Here the CDR3 reads CASSAGTSGLNEQFF. In DNA form, the CDR3 reads TGTGCCAGCAGCGCCGGGACTAGCGGCCTCAATGAGCAGTTCTTC.

The chain recombines TRBV11-2 with TRBJ1-2; 10 bases line up with TRBD1. V lost 6 bases, J lost 4 bases, and 5 bases stayed unmatched. The length of the CDR3 is 14 residues. Germline lookup yields CDR1 SGHAT and CDR2 FQNNGV. The CDR3, as DNA: TGTGCCAGCAGTATCGGACAGGGGGGCTATGGCTACACCTTC. Its translation: CASSIGQGGYGYTF.

This rearrangement joins TRBV6-1 to TRBJ2-3; 10 bases map to TRBD2. This CDR3 is 14 amino acids long. The ends lost 5 bases at V and 6 bases at J; junction bases unmatched: 5. Germline assignment: CDR1 MNHNS and CDR2 SASEGT. CDR3 in DNA: TGTGCCAGCAGTATAGCGGGAGGTCCCGATACGCAGTATTTT. It specifies CASSIAGGPDTQYF.